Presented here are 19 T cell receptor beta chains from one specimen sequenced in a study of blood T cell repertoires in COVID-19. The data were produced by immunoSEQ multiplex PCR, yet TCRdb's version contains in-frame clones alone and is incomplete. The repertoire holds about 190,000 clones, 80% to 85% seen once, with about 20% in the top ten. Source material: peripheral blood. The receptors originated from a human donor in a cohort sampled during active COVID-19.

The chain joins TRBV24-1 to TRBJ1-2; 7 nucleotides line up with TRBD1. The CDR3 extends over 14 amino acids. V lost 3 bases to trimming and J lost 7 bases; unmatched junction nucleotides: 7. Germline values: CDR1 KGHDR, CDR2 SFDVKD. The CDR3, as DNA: TGTGCCACCAGTGATACTACAGGGGCGGGTGGCTACACCTTC. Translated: CATSDTTGAGGYTF.

The CDR3 loop reads CASSPMGLAGATDTQYF. CDR3 sequence (DNA): TGTGCCAGCAGCCCTATGGGGCTAGCGGGGGCCACAGATACGCAGTATTTT. The chain combines TRBV5-5 with TRBJ2-3; TRBD2 matches at 10 bases. The CDR3 is 17 amino acids. Germline lookup yields CDR1 SGHKS and CDR2 YYEKEE (reference sequence). The ends lost 4 bases at V and 2 bases at J; junction bases unmatched: 10.

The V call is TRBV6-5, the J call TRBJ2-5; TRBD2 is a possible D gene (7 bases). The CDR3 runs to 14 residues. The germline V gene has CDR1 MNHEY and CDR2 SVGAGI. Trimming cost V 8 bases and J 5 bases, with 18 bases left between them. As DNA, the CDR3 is TGTGCCAGCGGAAGGGGGGGAGCTGGGGAGACCCAGTACTTC. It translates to CASGRGGAGETQYF.

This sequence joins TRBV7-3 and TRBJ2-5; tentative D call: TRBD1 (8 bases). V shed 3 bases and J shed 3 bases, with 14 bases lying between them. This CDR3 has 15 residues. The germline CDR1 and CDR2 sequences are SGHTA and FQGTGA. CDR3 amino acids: CASSLGGTGKETQYF. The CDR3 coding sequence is TGTGCCAGCAGCTTGGGAGGGACAGGAAAAGAGACCCAGTACTTC.

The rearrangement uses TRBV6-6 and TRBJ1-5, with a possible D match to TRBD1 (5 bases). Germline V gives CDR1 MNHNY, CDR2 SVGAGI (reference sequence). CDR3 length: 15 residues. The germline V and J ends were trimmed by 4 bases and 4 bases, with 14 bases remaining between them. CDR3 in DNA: TGTGCCAGCAGTTCGGACACACTCCCTAATCAGCCCCAGCATTTT. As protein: CASSSDTLPNQPQHF.

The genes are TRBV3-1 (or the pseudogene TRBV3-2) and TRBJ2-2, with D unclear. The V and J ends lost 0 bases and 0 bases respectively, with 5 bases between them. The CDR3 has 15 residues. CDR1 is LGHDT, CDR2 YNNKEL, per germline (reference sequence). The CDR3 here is CASSQEPANTGELFF. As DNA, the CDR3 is TGTGCCAGCAGCCAAGAACCAGCGAACACCGGGGAGCTGTTTTTT.

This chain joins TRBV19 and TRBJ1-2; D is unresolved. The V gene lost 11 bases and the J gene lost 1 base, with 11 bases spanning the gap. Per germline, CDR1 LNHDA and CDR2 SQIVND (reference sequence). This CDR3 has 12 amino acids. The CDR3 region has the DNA TGTGCCTCTAGGCCGGGTAACTATGGCTACACCTTC. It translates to CASRPGNYGYTF.

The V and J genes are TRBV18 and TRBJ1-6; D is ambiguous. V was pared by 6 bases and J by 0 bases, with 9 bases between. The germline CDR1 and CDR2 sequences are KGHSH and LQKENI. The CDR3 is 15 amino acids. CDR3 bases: TGTGCCAGCTCCGGGATCCGCTCCTATAATTCACCCCTCCACTTT. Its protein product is CASSGIRSYNSPLHF.

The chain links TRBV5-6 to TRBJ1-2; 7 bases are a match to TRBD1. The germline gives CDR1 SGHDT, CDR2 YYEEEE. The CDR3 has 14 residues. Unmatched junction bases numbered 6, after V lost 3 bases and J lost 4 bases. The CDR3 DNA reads TGTGCCAGCAGCTGGACAGGAAAATCCTATGGCTACACCTTC. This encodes CASSWTGKSYGYTF. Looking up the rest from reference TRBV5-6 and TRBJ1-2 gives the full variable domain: DAGVTQSPTHLIKTRGQQVTLRCSPKSGHDTVSWYQQALGQGPQFIFQYYEEEERQRGNFPDRFSGHQFPNYSSELNVNALLLGDSALYLCASSWTGKSYGYTFGSGTRLTVV.

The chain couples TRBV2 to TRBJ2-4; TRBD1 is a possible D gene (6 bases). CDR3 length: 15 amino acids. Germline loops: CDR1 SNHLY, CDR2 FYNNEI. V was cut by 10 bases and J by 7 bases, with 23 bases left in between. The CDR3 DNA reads TGTGCCAACGGGGTCAGGGGAAACCGAGGGAACATTCAGTACTTC. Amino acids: CANGVRGNRGNIQYF. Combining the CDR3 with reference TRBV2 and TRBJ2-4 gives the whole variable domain EPEVTQTPSHQVTQMGQEVILRCVPISNHLYFYWYRQILGQKVEFLVSFYNNEISEKSEIFDDQFSVERPDGSNFTLKIRSTKLEDSAMYFCANGVRGNRGNIQYFGAGTRLSVL.

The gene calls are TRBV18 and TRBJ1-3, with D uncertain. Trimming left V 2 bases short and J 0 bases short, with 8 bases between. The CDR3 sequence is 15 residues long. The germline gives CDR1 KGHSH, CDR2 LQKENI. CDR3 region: CASSPGENSGNTIYF. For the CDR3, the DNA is TGTGCCAGCTCACCAGGGGAGAACTCTGGAAACACCATATATTTT.

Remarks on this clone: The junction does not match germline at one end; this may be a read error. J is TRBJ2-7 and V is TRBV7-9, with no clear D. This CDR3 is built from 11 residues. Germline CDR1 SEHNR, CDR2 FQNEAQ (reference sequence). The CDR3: CASSLSLAWAF. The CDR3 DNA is TGTGCCAGCAGCTTAAGCCTTGCTTGGGCCTTC.

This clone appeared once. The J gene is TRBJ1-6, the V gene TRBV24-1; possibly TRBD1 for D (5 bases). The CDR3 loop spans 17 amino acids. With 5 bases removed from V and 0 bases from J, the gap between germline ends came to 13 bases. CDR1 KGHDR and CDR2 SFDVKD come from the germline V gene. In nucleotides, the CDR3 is TGTGCCACCAGTGTCTCAGGGTTCTGCTCCTATAATTCACCCCTCCACTTT. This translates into CATSVSGFCSYNSPLHF.

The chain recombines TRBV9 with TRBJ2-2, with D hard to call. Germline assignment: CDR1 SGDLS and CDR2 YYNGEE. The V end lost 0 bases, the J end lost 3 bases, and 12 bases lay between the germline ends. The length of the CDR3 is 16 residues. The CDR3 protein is CASSVGQPGHTGELFF. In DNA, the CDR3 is TGTGCCAGCAGCGTAGGCCAACCTGGGCACACCGGGGAGCTGTTTTTT.

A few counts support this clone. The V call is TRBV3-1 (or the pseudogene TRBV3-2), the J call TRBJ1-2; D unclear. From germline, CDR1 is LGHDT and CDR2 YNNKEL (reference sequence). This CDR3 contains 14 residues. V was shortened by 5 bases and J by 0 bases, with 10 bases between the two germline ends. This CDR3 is CASSSQETNYGYTF. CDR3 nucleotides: TGTGCCAGCAGCTCACAAGAAACTAACTATGGCTACACCTTC.

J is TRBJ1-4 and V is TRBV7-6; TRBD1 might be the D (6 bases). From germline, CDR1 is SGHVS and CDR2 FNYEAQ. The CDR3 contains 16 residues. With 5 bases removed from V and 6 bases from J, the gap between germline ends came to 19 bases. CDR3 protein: CASSPGSGQSYEKLFF. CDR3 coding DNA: TGTGCCAGCAGCCCCGGGTCAGGACAGTCCTATGAAAAACTGTTTTTT.

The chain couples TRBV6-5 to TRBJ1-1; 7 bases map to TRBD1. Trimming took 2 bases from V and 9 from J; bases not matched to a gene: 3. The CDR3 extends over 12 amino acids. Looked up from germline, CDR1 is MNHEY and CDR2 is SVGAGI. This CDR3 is CASSYGGQKAFF. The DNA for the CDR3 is TGTGCCAGCAGTTACGGGGGACAGAAAGCTTTCTTT.

The DNA for the CDR3 is TGTGCCAGCAGTTATTCGGACAGCTATGGCTACACCTTC. This translates into CASSYSDSYGYTF. The chain recombines TRBV6-6 with TRBJ1-2; D possibly corresponds to TRBD1 (6 bases). The CDR3 extends over 13 amino acids. V was shortened by 3 bases and J by 4 bases, with 9 bases between the two germline ends. Looked up from germline, CDR1 is MNHNY and CDR2 is SVGAGI (reference sequence).

The CDR3 loop is CASSQENTGELFF. The CDR3 DNA is TGTGCCAGCAGCCAGGAGAACACCGGGGAGCTGTTTTTT. The chain carries TRBV2 and TRBJ2-2, with D hard to call. CDR1 and CDR2 from the germline V gene are SNHLY and FYNNEI. Trimming removed 6 bases at V and 1 base at J, with 6 bases between. The CDR3 is 13 residues long.